This TCR beta chain was sequenced during a study of read filtering for tumor transcriptome and immune sequencing. In the study overall: The cohort had roughly 16 men and approximately 15 women aged about 45 to 80, mean roughly 66 years. Whole-transcriptome libraries were prepared after DNase treatment.

This CDR3 contains 16 residues. The V end lost 3 bases, the J end lost 2 bases, and 17 bases lay between the germline ends. The germline V gene has CDR1 SGHTA and CDR2 FQGNSA. This clonotype was detected many times. This library used 300 to 500 ng RNA and molecular barcoded adaptors spanning alpha/delta and beta/gamma chains. TCRdb used MiXCR to reprocess the reads, holding one entry per CDR3 protein. The sample lists about 60,000 distinct CDR3 sequences; approximately 15% were seen once. This chain joins TRBV7-2 and TRBJ2-7; weak D call: TRBD2 (6 bases). The sample was a population of CD138-negative cells sorted from bone marrow. The receptor was isolated from a donor at least 40 years old with multiple myeloma. CDR3 in amino acids: CASSFLTGLATYEQYF. Written as DNA, the CDR3 is TGTGCCAGCAGCTTTCTGACTGGGCTAGCGACCTACGAGCAGTACTTC.